This T cell receptor beta chain was obtained from a study of molecular identifiers for immune sequencing clone quantification. This CDR3 is 13 amino acids long. Germline assignment: CDR1 LNHDA and CDR2 SQIVND (reference sequence). Trimming pared 2 bases from V and 6 bases from J, leaving 8 bases between. Naive CD8 T cells were sorted as CD8+CD4-CCR7+CD45RA+. TCRdb re-analysed the PCR reads in MiXCR, keeping a single row per CDR3 protein. The data show about 640,000 distinct CDR3 sequences, with nearly 20% seen just once and 0.85% to 0.9% held by the top ten. Study results and limitations: Clones carrying above 20 RNA copies accounted for over 98% of effector molecules, under 1% in naive cells.

On this clonotype: Its antigen is not identified.

The sample consisted of naive CD8+ T cells from blood, with Jurkat cell RNA spiked in. Described subset: FACS-sorted CD8+CD4-CCR7+CD45RA+ naive T cells. This clonotype was obtained from a human donor in good health. Some libraries in this study had Jurkat cell RNA spiked in. J is TRBJ2-1 and V is TRBV19; no clear D gene. The CDR3 DNA reads TGTGCCAGTAGTATAAGTTTTGTCAATGAGCAGTTCTTC. This gives the protein CASSISFVNEQFF.